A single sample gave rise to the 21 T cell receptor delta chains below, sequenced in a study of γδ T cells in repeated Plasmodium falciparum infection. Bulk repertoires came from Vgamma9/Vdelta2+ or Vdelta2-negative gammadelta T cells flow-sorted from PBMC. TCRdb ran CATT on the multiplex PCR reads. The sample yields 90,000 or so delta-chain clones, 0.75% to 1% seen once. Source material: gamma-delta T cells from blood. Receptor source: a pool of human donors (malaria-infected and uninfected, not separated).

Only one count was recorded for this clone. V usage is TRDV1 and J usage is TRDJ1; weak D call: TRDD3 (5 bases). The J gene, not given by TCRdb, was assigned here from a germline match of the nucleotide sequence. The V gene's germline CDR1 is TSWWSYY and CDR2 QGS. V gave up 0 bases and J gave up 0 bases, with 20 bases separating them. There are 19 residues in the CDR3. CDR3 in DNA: TGTGCTCTTGGGGAACTAGGGTCTCCTCGGGGGCTCTACACCGATAAACTCATCTTT. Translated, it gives CALGELGSPRGLYTDKLIF.

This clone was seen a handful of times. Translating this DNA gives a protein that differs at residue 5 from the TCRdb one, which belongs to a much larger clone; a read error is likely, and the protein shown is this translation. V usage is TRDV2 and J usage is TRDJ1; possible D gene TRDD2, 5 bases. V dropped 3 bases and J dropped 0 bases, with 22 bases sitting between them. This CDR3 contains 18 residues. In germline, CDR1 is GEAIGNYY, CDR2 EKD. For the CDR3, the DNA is TGTGCCTGTGACCCCGTCCTAAGAGGGGCCGCGTACACCGATAAACTCATCTTT. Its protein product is CACDPVLRGAAYTDKLIF.

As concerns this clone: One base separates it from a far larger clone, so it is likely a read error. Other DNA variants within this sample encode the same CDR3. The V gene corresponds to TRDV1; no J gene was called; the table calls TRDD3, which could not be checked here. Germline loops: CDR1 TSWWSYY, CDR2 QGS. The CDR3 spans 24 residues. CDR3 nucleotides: TGTGCTCTTGGGGAATCCCCAACCTCCTCGATGTACTGGGGGATCACCCCTCACACCGATAAACTCATCTTC. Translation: CALGESPTSSMYWGITPHTDKLIF.

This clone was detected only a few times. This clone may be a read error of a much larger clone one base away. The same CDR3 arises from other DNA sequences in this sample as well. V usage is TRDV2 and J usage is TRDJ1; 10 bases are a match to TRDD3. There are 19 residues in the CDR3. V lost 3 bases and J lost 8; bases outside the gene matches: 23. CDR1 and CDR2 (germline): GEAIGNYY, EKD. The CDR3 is CACDLERTGGFRYTDKLIF. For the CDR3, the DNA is TGTGCCTGTGACCTCGAGCGTACTGGGGGATTTCGGTACACTGACAAACTCATCTTT.

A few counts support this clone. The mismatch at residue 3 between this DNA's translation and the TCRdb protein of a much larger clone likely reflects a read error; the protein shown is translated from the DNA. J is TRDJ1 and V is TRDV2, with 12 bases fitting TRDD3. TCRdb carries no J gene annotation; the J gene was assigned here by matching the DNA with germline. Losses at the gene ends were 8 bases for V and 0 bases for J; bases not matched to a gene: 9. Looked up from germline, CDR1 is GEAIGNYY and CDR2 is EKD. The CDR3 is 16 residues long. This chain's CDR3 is CAYDLLGDTYTDKLIF. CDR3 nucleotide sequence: TGTGCCTATGATCTACTGGGGGATACCTACACCGATAAACTCATCTTT.

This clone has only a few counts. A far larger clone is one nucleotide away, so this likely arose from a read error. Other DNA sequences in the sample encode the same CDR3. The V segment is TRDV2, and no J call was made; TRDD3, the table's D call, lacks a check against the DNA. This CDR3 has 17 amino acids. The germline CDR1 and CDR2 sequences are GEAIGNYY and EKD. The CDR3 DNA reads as TGTGCCTGTGACACAAATCTGGGGGATACGACCACCGATAAACTCATCTTC. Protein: CACDTNLGDTTTDKLIF.

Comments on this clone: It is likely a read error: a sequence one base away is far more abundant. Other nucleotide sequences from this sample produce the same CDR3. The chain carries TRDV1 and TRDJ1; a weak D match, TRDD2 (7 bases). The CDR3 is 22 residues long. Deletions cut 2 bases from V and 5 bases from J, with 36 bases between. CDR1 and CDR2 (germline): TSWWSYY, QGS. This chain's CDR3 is CALGETFDSVPTGGDHEDKLIF. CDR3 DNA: TGTGCTCTTGGGGAAACCTTTGATTCCGTTCCTACAGGTGGGGATCACGAGGATAAACTCATCTTT.

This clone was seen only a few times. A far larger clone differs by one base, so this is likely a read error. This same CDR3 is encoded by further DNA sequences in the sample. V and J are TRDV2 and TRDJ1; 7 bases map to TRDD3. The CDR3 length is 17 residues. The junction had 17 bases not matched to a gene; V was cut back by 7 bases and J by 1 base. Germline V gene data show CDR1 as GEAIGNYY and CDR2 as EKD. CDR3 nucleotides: TGTGCCTGCGACCGGATGGGGGGATCTCCTGGCACCGATAAACTCATCTTT. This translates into CACDRMGGSPGTDKLIF.

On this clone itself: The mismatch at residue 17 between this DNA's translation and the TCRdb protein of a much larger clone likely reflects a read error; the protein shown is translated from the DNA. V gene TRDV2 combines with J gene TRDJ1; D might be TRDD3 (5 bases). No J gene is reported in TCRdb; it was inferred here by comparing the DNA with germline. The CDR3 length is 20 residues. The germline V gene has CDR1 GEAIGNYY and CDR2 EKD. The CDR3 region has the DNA TGTGCCTGTGACCCTGGAGGTTTTGCGCCAGGGGAAACTTTTGGCGATGAACTCATCTTT. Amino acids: CACDPGGFAPGETFGDELIF.

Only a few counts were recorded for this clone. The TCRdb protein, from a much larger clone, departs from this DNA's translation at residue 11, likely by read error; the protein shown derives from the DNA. The CDR3 loop reads CALGEISRYWETERDTDKLIF. The CDR3 nucleotides are TGTGCTCTTGGGGAAATTTCCCGCTACTGGGAAACAGAGAGGGACACCGATAAACTCATCTTT. The rearrangement uses TRDV1 and TRDJ1; tentatively, D is TRDD3 (6 bases). Since TCRdb gives no J gene, matching the DNA to germline was used here to assign it. The V gene's germline CDR1 is TSWWSYY and CDR2 QGS. The CDR3 consists of 21 residues. V was clipped by 2 bases and J by 0 bases, with 28 bases between them.

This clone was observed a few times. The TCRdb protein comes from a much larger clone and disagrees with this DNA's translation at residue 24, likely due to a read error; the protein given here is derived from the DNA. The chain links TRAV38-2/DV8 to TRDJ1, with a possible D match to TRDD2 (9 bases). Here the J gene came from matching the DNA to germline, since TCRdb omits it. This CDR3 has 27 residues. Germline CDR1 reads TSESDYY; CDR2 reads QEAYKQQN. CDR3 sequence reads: CAYRSRGGKTFLRALRTGGPHTDRLIF. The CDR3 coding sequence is TGTGCTTATAGGAGTCGGGGGGGGAAAACCTTCCTACGCGCTCTCCGTACTGGGGGTCCTCACACCGATAGACTCATCTTT.

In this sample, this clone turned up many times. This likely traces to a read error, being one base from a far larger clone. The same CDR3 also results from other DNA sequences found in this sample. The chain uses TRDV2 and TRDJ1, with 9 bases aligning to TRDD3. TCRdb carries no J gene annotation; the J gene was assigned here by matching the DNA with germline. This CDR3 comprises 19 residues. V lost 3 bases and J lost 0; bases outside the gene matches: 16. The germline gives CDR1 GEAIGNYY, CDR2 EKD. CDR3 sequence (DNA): TGTGCCTGTGACTCCCTAACTGGGGGACAGACTGAGTACACCGATAAACTCATCTTT. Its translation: CACDSLTGGQTEYTDKLIF.

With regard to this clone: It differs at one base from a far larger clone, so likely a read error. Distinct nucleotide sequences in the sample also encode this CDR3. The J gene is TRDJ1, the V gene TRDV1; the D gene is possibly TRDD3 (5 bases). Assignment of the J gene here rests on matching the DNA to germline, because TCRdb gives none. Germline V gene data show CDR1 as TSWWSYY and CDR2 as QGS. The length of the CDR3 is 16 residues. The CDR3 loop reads CALGAPGWVITDKLIF. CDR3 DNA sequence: TGTGCTCTGGGGGCTCCTGGCTGGGTAATCACCGATAAACTCATCTTT.

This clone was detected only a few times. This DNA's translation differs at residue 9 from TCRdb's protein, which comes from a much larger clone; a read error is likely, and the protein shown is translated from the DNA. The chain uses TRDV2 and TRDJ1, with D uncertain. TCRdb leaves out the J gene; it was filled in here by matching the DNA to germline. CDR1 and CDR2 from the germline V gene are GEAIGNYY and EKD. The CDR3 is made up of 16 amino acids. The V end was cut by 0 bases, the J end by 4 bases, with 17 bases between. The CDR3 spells CACDTIGVRRNDKLIF. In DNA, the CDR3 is TGTGCCTGTGACACCATCGGGGTAAGACGGAACGATAAACTCATCTTT.

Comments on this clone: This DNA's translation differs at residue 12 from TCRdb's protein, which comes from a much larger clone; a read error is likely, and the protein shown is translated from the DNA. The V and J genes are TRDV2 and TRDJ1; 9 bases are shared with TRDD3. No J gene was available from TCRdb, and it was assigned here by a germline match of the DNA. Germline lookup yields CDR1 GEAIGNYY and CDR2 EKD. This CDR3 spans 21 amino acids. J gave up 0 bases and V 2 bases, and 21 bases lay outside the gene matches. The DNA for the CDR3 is TGTGCCTGTGACAGCATCCTTCTTAGTACTGGGGGAGAAAGGTACACCGATAAACTCATCTTT. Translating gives CACDSILLSTGGERYTDKLIF.

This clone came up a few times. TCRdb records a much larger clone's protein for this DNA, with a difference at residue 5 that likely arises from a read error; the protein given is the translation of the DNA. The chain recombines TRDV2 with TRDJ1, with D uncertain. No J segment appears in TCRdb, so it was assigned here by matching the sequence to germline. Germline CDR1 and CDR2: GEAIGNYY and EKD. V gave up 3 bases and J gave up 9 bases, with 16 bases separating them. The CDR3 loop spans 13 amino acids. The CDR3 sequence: CACDDRRVPELIF. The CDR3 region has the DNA TGTGCCTGTGACGACCGACGGGTCCCCGAACTCATCTTT.

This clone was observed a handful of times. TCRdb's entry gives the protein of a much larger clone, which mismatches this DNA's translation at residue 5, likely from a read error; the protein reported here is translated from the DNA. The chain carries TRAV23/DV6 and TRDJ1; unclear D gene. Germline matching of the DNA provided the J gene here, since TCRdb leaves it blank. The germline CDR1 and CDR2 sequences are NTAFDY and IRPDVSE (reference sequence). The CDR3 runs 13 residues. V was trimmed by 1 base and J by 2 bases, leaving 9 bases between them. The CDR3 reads CAASRWETDKLIF. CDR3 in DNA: TGTGCAGCAAGCCGGTGGGAGACCGATAAACTCATCTTT.

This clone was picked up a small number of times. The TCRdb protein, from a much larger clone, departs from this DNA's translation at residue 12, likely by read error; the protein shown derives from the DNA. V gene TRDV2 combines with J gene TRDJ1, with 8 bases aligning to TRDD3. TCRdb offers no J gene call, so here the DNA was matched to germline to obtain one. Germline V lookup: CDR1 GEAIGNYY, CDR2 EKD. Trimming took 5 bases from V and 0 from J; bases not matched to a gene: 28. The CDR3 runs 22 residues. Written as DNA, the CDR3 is TGTGCCTGTGCCCGACCTTCCCCTTCTATATATCGGGGGATAGAGTACACCGATAAACTCATCTTT. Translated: CACARPSPSIYRGIEYTDKLIF.

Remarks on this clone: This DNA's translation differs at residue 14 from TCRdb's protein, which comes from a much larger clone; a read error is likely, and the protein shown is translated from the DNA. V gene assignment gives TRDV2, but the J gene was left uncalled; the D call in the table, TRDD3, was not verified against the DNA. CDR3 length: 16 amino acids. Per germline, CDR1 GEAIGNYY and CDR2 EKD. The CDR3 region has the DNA TGTGCCTGTGACACCGTCGACGGGGGTAGGGCGGATAAACACATCTTT. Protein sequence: CACDTVDGGRADKHIF.

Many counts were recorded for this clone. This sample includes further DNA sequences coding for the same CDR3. Here the CDR3 reads CALGPADGGLSDKLIF. CDR3 sequence (DNA): TGTGCTCTCGGGCCGGCTGATGGGGGACTCTCCGATAAACTCATCTTT. This chain uses TRDV1 with TRDJ1; 7 nucleotides align to TRDD3. The CDR3 extends over 16 amino acids. Germline values: CDR1 TSWWSYY, CDR2 QGS. After removal of 9 bases from V and 3 bases from J, the junction contained 16 bases not matched to a gene.

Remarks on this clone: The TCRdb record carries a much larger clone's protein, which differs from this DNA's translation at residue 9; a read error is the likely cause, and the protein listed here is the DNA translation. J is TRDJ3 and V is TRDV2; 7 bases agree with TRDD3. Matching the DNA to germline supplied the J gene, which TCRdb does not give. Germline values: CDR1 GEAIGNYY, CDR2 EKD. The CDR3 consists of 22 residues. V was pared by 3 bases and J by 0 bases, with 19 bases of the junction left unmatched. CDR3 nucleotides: TGTGCCTGTGACGGCCCTGTCCTGGAGGATACGCGTAGCTCCTGGGACACCCGACAGATGTTTTTC. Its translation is CACDGPVLEDTRSSWDTRQMFF.